The 14 T cell receptor beta chains in this list originate from one sample, sequenced in a study of blood T cell repertoires in COVID-19. The data were produced by immunoSEQ multiplex PCR, yet TCRdb's version contains in-frame clones alone and is incomplete. The table lists about 99,000 clones, around 74% of them singletons, with 15% to 20% in the top ten. Sequencing was carried out using peripheral blood. These receptors were taken from a woman at least 80 years old with active or convalescent COVID-19.

The chain recombines TRBV28 with TRBJ1-1; D is possibly TRBD1 (5 bases). Trimming removed 3 bases from V and 1 base from J, with 6 bases in between. The CDR3 runs to 13 residues. Germline CDR1 is MDHEN and CDR2 is SYDVKM. Here the CDR3 DNA reads TGTGCCAGCAGTTTTGGGGCGAACACTGAAGCTTTCTTT. Amino acids: CASSFGANTEAFF.

The rearrangement uses TRBV20-1 and TRBJ2-7; a weak D match, TRBD2 (6 bases). Germline V gene data show CDR1 as DFQATT and CDR2 as SNEGSKA (reference sequence). The CDR3 totals 13 residues. Trimming shortened V by 3 bases and J by 1 base, and 10 bases separated the two germline ends. The CDR3 DNA reads as TGCAGTGCTAGTCCAGGGACTTCCTACGAGCAGTACTTC. The encoded protein is CSASPGTSYEQYF.

This clone was picked up one time. The chain joins TRBV3-1 (or the pseudogene TRBV3-2) to TRBJ2-7; 9 bases fit TRBD2. V dropped 3 bases and J dropped 2; count of bases not matched to a gene: 8. The CDR3 runs 16 residues. Germline V gene data show CDR1 as LGHDT and CDR2 as YNNKEL (reference sequence). CDR3 sequence (DNA): TGTGCCAGCAGCCACTTTAGCGGGAGTACCACCTACGAGCAGTACTTC. This sequence encodes CASSHFSGSTTYEQYF.

The V and J genes are TRBV6-1 and TRBJ1-5; no firm D call. In germline, CDR1 is MNHNS, CDR2 SASEGT. This CDR3 is 14 amino acids long. V lost 0 bases, J lost 11 bases, and 14 bases lay in between. This CDR3 is CASSEAHGPTAQHF. The CDR3 region has the DNA TGTGCCAGCAGTGAAGCGCATGGCCCTACAGCCCAGCATTTT.

J is TRBJ2-7 and V is TRBV21-1; TRBD1 reflects the table's D call only, with no check against the DNA. TRBV21-1 is designated a pseudogene. The CDR3 has 18 residues. CDR3 in amino acids: CASSEPLLQGASSYEQYF. CDR3 bases: TGTGCCAGCAGCGAACCCCTCTTACAGGGGGCCTCCTCCTACGAGCAGTACTTC.

CDR3 region: CASRATGTSTDTQYF. In nucleotides, the CDR3 is TGTGCCAGCAGGGCTACCGGGACTAGCACAGATACGCAGTATTTT. This sequence joins TRBV9 and TRBJ2-3; TRBD2 is a possible D gene (6 bases). Trimming removed 5 bases from V and 0 bases from J, with 13 bases in between. CDR1 is SGDLS, CDR2 YYNGEE, per germline. CDR3 length equals 15 residues. Filled out from reference TRBV9 and TRBJ2-3, the complete variable domain reads DSGVTQTPKHLITATGQRVTLRCSPRSGDLSVYWYQQSLDQGLQFLIQYYNGEERAKGNILERFSAQQFPDLHSELNLSSLELGDSALYFCASRATGTSTDTQYFGPGTRLTVL.

The rearrangement uses TRBV6-5 and TRBJ1-6, with a possible D match to TRBD1 (5 bases). V was clipped by 4 bases and J by 9 bases, with 7 bases between them. Germline V gives CDR1 MNHEY, CDR2 SVGAGI. The CDR3 totals 12 residues. In nucleotides, the CDR3 is TGTGCCAGCAGTTCAGGGATTTCACCCCTCCACTTT. It is translated as CASSSGISPLHF.

The V and J genes are TRBV20-1 and TRBJ1-1; D not resolved. V was cut by 1 base and J by 7 bases, with 7 bases left in between. The CDR3 has 11 residues. The germline gives CDR1 DFQATT, CDR2 SNEGSKA (reference sequence). Here the CDR3 reads CSARGLSEAFF. The CDR3 bases are TGCAGTGCTAGAGGGTTGAGTGAAGCTTTCTTT.

The chain employs TRBV7-6 and TRBJ1-3, with D maybe TRBD1 (5 bases). V gave up 5 bases and J gave up 0 bases, with 20 bases separating them. Germline CDR1 is SGHVS and CDR2 is FNYEAQ. The CDR3 runs to 18 residues. In DNA form, the CDR3 reads TGTGCCAGCAGCCCTCAACGACCGGGACTCCGCTCTGGAAACACCATATATTTT. Its translation: CASSPQRPGLRSGNTIYF.

The chain combines TRBV18 with TRBJ2-5; D gene ambiguous. V was pared by 3 bases and J by 4 bases, with 6 bases between. The CDR3 length is 12 residues. Germline CDR1 reads KGHSH; CDR2 reads LQKENI. CDR3 protein: CASSPPLETQYF. In nucleotides, the CDR3 is TGTGCCAGCTCACCCCCCTTAGAGACCCAGTACTTC.

This clone appeared a few times. The V call is TRBV6-2 or TRBV6-3, the J call TRBJ2-1, with 10 bases lining up with TRBD2. Germline assignment: CDR1 MNHEY and CDR2 SVGEGT. This CDR3 contains 16 residues. Losses at the gene ends were 5 bases for V and 6 bases for J; bases not matched to a gene: 10. The CDR3 DNA follows: TGTGCCAGCAGTCCAGCAGCGGGAGGGAACTCCAATGAGCAGTTCTTC. Translated: CASSPAAGGNSNEQFF.

The rearrangement uses TRBV6-5 and TRBJ1-6; D unclear. Looked up from germline, CDR1 is MNHEY and CDR2 is SVGAGI. CDR3 size: 15 residues. V lost 6 bases and J lost 0, with 9 bases in between. The CDR3 coding sequence is TGTGCCAGCAGGCAGGCGCACTCCTATAATTCACCCCTCCACTTT. The encoded protein is CASRQAHSYNSPLHF.

In nucleotides, the CDR3 is TGTGCCAGCAGCTTTCCTTCTCGACAGGGGGTTGTCGAGCAGTACTTC. It codes for CASSFPSRQGVVEQYF. J is TRBJ2-7 and V is TRBV11-2; the match to TRBD1 covers 9 bases. The CDR3 extends over 16 amino acids. V trimming: 3 bases; J trimming: 6 bases; junction bases outside the gene matches: 12. Germline CDR1 and CDR2: SGHAT and FQNNGV.

This clone showed up just a few times. V is TRBV2 and J is TRBJ2-7; 11 bases agree with TRBD2. The CDR3 consists of 15 residues. The germline V gene encodes CDR1 SNHLY and CDR2 FYNNEI. The junction had 2 bases not matched to a gene; V was cut back by 2 bases and J by 2 bases. The CDR3 region has the DNA TGTGCCAGCAGTGAAACACTAGCGGGGGCCTACGAGCAGTACTTC. This gives the protein CASSETLAGAYEQYF.